The rows below give T cell receptor beta chains drawn from one sample of a study of T cell responses to AZD1222 COVID-19 vaccine. The data were produced by immunoSEQ multiplex PCR, yet TCRdb's version contains in-frame clones alone and is incomplete. The sample has about 110,000 clones, roughly 90% seen once; the top ten hold approximately 8.9%. Sequenced material: peripheral blood, taken 28 days after the second AZD1222 dose. The receptor source for this set is an adult who received the AZD1222 COVID-19 vaccine. Each CDR3 is given with its conserved first and last residue. Each record gives: J gene, V gene, D gene, clone size, CDR3 protein, CDR3 DNA. D genes are given only for firm matches. Not every row has a clone size; where given, it reads once, few, many or a size class.

TRBJ1-1 | TRBV25-1 | - | - | CATIQGNTEAFF | TGTGCCACCATACAGGGAAACACTGAAGCTTTCTTT
TRBJ2-1 | TRBV25-1 | - | - | CASSGGRSYNEQFF | TGTGCCAGCAGTGGGGGTCGCTCCTACAATGAGCAGTTCTTC
TRBJ2-5 | TRBV29-1 | TRBD1 | - | CSTTRDRLQETQYF | TGCAGCACCACCCGGGACAGGTTACAAGAGACCCAGTACTTC
TRBJ1-5 | TRBV7-2 | - | - | CASSQRTADQPQHF | TGTGCCAGCAGCCAGAGGACAGCTGATCAGCCCCAGCATTTT
TRBJ1-5 | TRBV24-1 | - | - | CATSAAGSNQPQHF | TGTGCCACCAGTGCTGCGGGTAGCAATCAGCCCCAGCATTTT
TRBJ1-5 | TRBV6-2/TRBV6-3 | TRBD1 | - | CASSYSDRGQPQHF | TGTGCCAGCAGTTACTCAGACAGGGGACAGCCCCAGCATTTT
TRBJ1-3 | TRBV19 | - | - | CASSPRGPGNTIYF | TGTGCCAGTAGTCCCCGCGGACCCGGAAACACCATATATTTT
TRBJ1-2 | TRBV19 | - | once | CASGVTGHLYGYTF | TGTGCCAGTGGAGTGACGGGACACCTCTATGGCTACACCTTC
TRBJ1-2 | TRBV28 | - | - | CASSTPFYGYTF | TGTGCCAGCAGTACGCCCTTTTATGGCTACACCTTC
TRBJ1-5 | TRBV6-5 | - | - | CASTSGSNQPQHF | TGTGCCAGCACCTCAGGGTCCAATCAGCCCCAGCATTTT
TRBJ1-2 | TRBV7-9 | - | - | CASSFGRVDHGYTF | TGTGCCAGCAGCTTCGGCAGGGTAGATCATGGCTACACCTTC
TRBJ2-2 | TRBV4-1 | TRBD2 | - | CASSRSTKAGANTGELFF | TGCGCCAGCAGCCGATCGACAAAAGCGGGAGCGAACACCGGGGAGCTGTTTTTT
TRBJ1-2 | TRBV6-5 | - | - | CASSIRVGVGYTF | TGTGCCAGCAGTATCAGAGTGGGGGTCGGCTACACCTTC
TRBJ2-7 | TRBV24-1 | - | - | CATSDLDEQYF | TGTGCCACCAGTGATTTAGACGAGCAGTACTTC
TRBJ1-2 | TRBV2 | - | - | CASSLRTTNYGYTF | TGTGCCAGCAGTCTCCGTACAACTAACTATGGCTACACCTTC
TRBJ2-6 | TRBV5-1 | - | - | CASSDGANVLTF | TGCGCCAGCAGCGATGGGGCCAACGTCCTGACTTTC
TRBJ1-2 | TRBV18 | - | - | CASSQRDGGYTF | TGTGCCAGCTCACAAAGGGACGGAGGCTACACCTTC
TRBJ2-7 | TRBV6-5 | - | - | CASSRDRSSYEQYF | TGTGCCAGCAGCAGGGACCGGAGCTCCTACGAGCAGTACTTC
TRBJ2-7 | TRBV2 | - | - | CASKGGGRGEQYF | TGTGCCAGTAAGGGAGGGGGCCGGGGCGAGCAGTACTTC
TRBJ1-4 | TRBV7-9 | TRBD1 | - | CASSYAPGQGNEKLFF | TGTGCCAGCAGCTACGCCCCGGGACAGGGAAATGAAAAACTGTTTTTT
TRBJ1-5 | TRBV2 | - | - | CASSDRGLSQPQHF | TGTGCCAGCAGTGATCGAGGATTGTCTCAGCCCCAGCATTTT
TRBJ2-3 | TRBV24-1 | TRBD2 | - | CATSDSQWERGGTDTQYF | TGTGCCACCAGTGATTCACAGTGGGAGCGGGGGGGCACAGATACGCAGTATTTT
TRBJ2-3 | TRBV12-5 | - | - | CASGTDEGDTQYF | TGTGCTAGTGGAACAGACGAGGGAGATACGCAGTATTTT
TRBJ2-1 | TRBV7-6 | TRBD2 | - | CASNDPGTSGGSNEQFF | TGTGCCAGCAACGATCCAGGGACTAGCGGGGGGTCCAATGAGCAGTTCTTC
TRBJ1-4 | TRBV28 | TRBD1 | - | CASSEGTGKKKLFF | TGTGCCAGCAGTGAGGGGACAGGGAAAAAAAAACTGTTTTTT
TRBJ1-2 | TRBV2 | - | once | CASSEINYGYTF | TGTGCCAGCAGTGAAATAAACTATGGCTACACCTTC
TRBJ2-3 | TRBV5-1 | - | - | CASSFGPPTDTQYF | TGCGCCAGCAGCTTTGGGCCCCCCACAGATACGCAGTATTTT
TRBJ1-1 | TRBV3-1/TRBV3-2 | TRBD1 | - | CASSLGQGAYTEAFF | TGTGCCAGCAGCCTCGGACAGGGGGCTTACACTGAAGCTTTCTTT
TRBJ1-3 | TRBV4-1 | TRBD1 | - | CASSQDYGQAGNTIYF | TGCGCCAGCAGCCAAGACTACGGACAGGCTGGAAACACCATATATTTT
TRBJ2-7 | TRBV11-2 | - | once | CASSLRGRGEQYF | TGTGCCAGCAGCTTAAGGGGACGGGGCGAGCAGTACTTC
TRBJ2-7 | TRBV6-5 | - | - | CASRQGTYEQYF | TGTGCCAGCAGACAGGGAACCTACGAGCAGTACTTC
TRBJ2-5 | TRBV5-3 | - | - | CARIEEETQYF | TGTGCCAGAATTGAAGAAGAGACCCAGTACTTC
TRBJ1-2 | TRBV7-9 | TRBD1 | - | CASSLQGAYGYTF | TGTGCCAGCAGCTTACAGGGGGCATATGGCTACACCTTC
TRBJ1-1 | TRBV4-1 | - | - | CASSQDWGPSEAFF | TGCGCCAGCAGCCAAGATTGGGGGCCATCTGAAGCTTTCTTT
TRBJ1-5 | TRBV6-5 | - | - | CASSGAGRSNQPQHF | TGTGCCAGCAGCGGCGCGGGGAGGAGCAATCAGCCCCAGCATTTT
TRBJ1-1 | TRBV5-4 | - | - | CASSLKGGGTEAFF | TGTGCCAGCAGCTTGAAGGGAGGGGGCACTGAAGCTTTCTTT
TRBJ1-4 | TRBV19 | TRBD1 | - | CASSTTGGAGEKLFF | TGTGCCAGTAGTACTACAGGGGGCGCTGGTGAAAAACTGTTTTTT
TRBJ1-5 | TRBV7-9 | - | - | CASSLARLQPQHF | TGTGCCAGCAGCTTAGCGCGGCTCCAGCCCCAGCATTTT
TRBJ2-7 | TRBV5-4 | TRBD2 | - | CASSRTNSGAYEQYF | TGTGCCAGCAGCCGAACTAATAGCGGGGCCTACGAGCAGTACTTC
TRBJ2-1 | TRBV4-1 | TRBD2 | - | CASSEQTSGTDNEQFF | TGCGCCAGCAGCGAACAAACTAGCGGGACTGACAATGAGCAGTTCTTC
TRBJ2-6 | TRBV27 | - | few | CASSLEGGSGANVLTF | TGTGCCAGCAGTTTAGAGGGGGGCTCTGGGGCCAACGTCCTGACTTTC
TRBJ2-1 | TRBV21-1 | - | - | CASSRSLAGAYVNEQFF | TGTGCCAGCAGCCGAAGTCTAGCGGGAGCTTATGTCAATGAGCAGTTCTTC
TRBJ1-6 | TRBV7-3 | - | - | CASSSGPNSPLHF | TGTGCCAGCAGCTCGGGACCTAATTCACCCCTCCACTTT
TRBJ1-2 | TRBV18 | TRBD1 | - | CASSLETGVSGYTF | TGTGCCAGCTCACTTGAGACAGGGGTTAGTGGCTACACCTTC
TRBJ2-7 | TRBV5-1 | - | - | CASSPGTYEQYF | TGCGCCAGCTCCCCAGGGACCTACGAGCAGTACTTC
TRBJ1-1 | TRBV6-5 | - | - | CASSYDERVPNTEAFF | TGTGCCAGCAGTTATGATGAGAGGGTACCGAACACTGAAGCTTTCTTT
TRBJ2-2 | TRBV19 | TRBD2 | - | CASSMGTSSNTGELFF | TGTGCCAGTAGTATGGGGACTAGCTCGAACACCGGGGAGCTGTTTTTT
TRBJ2-7 | TRBV3-1/TRBV3-2 | - | - | CASSQDLGPYYEQYF | TGTGCCAGCAGCCAAGATTTGGGGCCATACTACGAGCAGTACTTC
TRBJ2-7 | TRBV19 | TRBD2 | - | CASSLTSGRGYEQYF | TGTGCCAGTAGCCTCACTAGCGGGAGAGGTTACGAGCAGTACTTC
TRBJ1-1 | TRBV5-5 | - | - | CASSLQVTNTEAFF | TGTGCCAGCAGCTTACAGGTTACGAACACTGAAGCTTTCTTT
TRBJ1-2 | TRBV5-5 | TRBD1 | - | CASSSPDRGYGYTF | TGTGCCAGCAGCTCACCCGACAGGGGCTATGGCTACACCTTC
TRBJ2-5 | TRBV6-1 | - | - | CASSEGPQETQYF | TGTGCCAGCAGTGAAGGGCCTCAAGAGACCCAGTACTTC
TRBJ1-1 | TRBV28 | - | - | CASSAGGLGSTEAFF | TGTGCCAGCAGCGCCGGGGGGCTGGGTAGCACTGAAGCTTTCTTT
TRBJ2-3 | TRBV29-1 | - | - | CSVESTDTQYF | TGCAGCGTTGAAAGCACAGATACGCAGTATTTT